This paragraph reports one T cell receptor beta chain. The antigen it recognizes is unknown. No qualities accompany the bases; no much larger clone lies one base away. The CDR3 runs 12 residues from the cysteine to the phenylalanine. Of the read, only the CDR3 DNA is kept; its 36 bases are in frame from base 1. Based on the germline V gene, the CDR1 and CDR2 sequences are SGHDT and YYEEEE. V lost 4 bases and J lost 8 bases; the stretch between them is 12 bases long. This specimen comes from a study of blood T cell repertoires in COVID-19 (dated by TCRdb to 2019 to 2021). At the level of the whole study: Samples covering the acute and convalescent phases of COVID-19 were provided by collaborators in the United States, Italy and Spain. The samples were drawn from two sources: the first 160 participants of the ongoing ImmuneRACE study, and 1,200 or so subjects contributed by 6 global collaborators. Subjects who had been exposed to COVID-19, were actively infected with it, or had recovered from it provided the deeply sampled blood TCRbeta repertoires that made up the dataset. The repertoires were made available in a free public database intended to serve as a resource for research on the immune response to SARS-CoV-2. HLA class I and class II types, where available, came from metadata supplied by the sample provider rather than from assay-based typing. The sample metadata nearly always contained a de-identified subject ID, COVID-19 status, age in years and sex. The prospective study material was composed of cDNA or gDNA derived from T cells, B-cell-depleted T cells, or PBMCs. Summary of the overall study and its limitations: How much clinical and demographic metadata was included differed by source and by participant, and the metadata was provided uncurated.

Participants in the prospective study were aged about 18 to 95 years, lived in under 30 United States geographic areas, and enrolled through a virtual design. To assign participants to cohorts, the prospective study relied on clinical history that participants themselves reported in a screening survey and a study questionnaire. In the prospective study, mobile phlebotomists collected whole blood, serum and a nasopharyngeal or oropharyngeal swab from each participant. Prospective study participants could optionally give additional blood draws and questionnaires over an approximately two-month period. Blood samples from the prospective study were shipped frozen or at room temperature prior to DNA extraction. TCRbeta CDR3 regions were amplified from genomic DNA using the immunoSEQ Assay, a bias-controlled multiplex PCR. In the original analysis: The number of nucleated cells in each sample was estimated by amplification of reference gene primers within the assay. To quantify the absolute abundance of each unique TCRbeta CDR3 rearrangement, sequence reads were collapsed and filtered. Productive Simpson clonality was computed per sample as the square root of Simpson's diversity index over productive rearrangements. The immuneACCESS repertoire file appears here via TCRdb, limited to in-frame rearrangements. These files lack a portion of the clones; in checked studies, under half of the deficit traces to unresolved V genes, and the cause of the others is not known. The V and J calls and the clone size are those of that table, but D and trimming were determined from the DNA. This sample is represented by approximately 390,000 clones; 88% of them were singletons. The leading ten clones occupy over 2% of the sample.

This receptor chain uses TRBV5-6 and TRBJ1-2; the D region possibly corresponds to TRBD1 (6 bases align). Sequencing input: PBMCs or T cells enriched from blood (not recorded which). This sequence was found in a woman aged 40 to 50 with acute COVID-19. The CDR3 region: CASSPRTAGYTF. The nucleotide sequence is TGTGCCAGCAGCCCTAGGACAGCCGGCTACACCTTC.